This is a list of T cell receptor beta chains from one sample in a study of radiotherapy plus CTLA-4 blockade in lung cancer. This table comes from immunoSEQ multiplex PCR, and its TCRdb copy is limited to in-frame clones, with some not included. The table shows about 45,000 clones, with roughly 76% occurring only once. The sample was peripheral blood, taken from a patient treated with radiotherapy plus ipilimumab. The source of these receptors is a human donor with non-small cell lung cancer who had a complete response to radiotherapy plus ipilimumab. Both conserved end residues are part of each CDR3. The order of the fields is CDR3 DNA, CDR3 protein, clone size, D gene, J gene, V gene. The D gene is left open where the match is weak. The size field is filled for only some rows; it gives once, few, many or a size class.

DNA: TGTGCCAGCAGCCCCAGGACTAGCGGGACCAGTGGTGTTGAGACCCAGTACTTC
CDR3: CASSPRTSGTSGVETQYF
size: .
D: TRBD2
J: TRBJ2-5
V: TRBV7-9

DNA: TGTGCCAGCAACCGTCAGGGGGCCGGCTATGGCTACACCTTC
CDR3: CASNRQGAGYGYTF
size: .
D: TRBD1
J: TRBJ1-2
V: TRBV7-9

DNA: TGCAGTGCTCTCAGGCTGGACATTCAGTACTTC
CDR3: CSALRLDIQYF
size: .
D: .
J: TRBJ2-4
V: TRBV20-1

DNA: TGCGCCAGCAGCAGGGGGGGGACCCATATAATCGCCGGGGAGCTGTTTTTT
CDR3: CASSRGGTHIIAGELFF
size: .
D: .
J: TRBJ2-2
V: TRBV5-1

DNA: TGTGCCAGCAGTTTATCGCCCAGGGGTTCCCAAGAGACCCAGTACTTC
CDR3: CASSLSPRGSQETQYF
size: .
D: .
J: TRBJ2-5
V: TRBV27

DNA: TGCGCCAGCAGCCAAGATAATCGGCAGGATCTCACAGATACGCAGTATTTT
CDR3: CASSQDNRQDLTDTQYF
size: .
D: .
J: TRBJ2-3
V: TRBV4-3

DNA: TGTGCCAGCACCCCCCTAGCGGGAGCGGCCTACGAGCAGTACTTC
CDR3: CASTPLAGAAYEQYF
size: .
D: TRBD2
J: TRBJ2-7
V: TRBV27

DNA: TGTGCCAGCAGCTTAACGGGAGGGACAGGGGGAAATGAGCAGTTCTTC
CDR3: CASSLTGGTGGNEQFF
size: few
D: TRBD1
J: TRBJ2-1
V: TRBV7-3

DNA: TGTGCCAGCAGCGTTGGCGGGAGGGCCGAAGAGCAGTACTTC
CDR3: CASSVGGRAEEQYF
size: medium-sized
D: TRBD2
J: TRBJ2-7
V: TRBV7-9

DNA: TGTGCCAGCAGTTACTCGAATGGAGCCGGGGAGCTGTTTTTT
CDR3: CASSYSNGAGELFF
size: few
D: .
J: TRBJ2-2
V: TRBV6-5

DNA: TGTGCCTCCTCCGCCACTAGCGGGAGGAGCGATACGCAGTATTTT
CDR3: CASSATSGRSDTQYF
size: few
D: TRBD2
J: TRBJ2-3
V: TRBV25-1

DNA: TGTGCCACCCCCGCCCCGGACAGGGGGGCTGGAAACACCATATATTTT
CDR3: CATPAPDRGAGNTIYF
size: few
D: TRBD1
J: TRBJ1-3
V: TRBV6-7

DNA: TGCGCCAGCAGCGTCGGGACAGGGACCGTCACCGGGGAGCTGTTTTTT
CDR3: CASSVGTGTVTGELFF
size: .
D: TRBD1
J: TRBJ2-2
V: TRBV5-1

DNA: TGTGCCAGCAGCTTGCCAAGGGGAAATGGCTACACCTTC
CDR3: CASSLPRGNGYTF
size: .
D: .
J: TRBJ1-2
V: TRBV5-4

DNA: TGTGCCAGCAGCTTCCGGGTGGGGCAGTACTTC
CDR3: CASSFRVGQYF
size: few
D: .
J: TRBJ2-7
V: TRBV5-8

DNA: TGTGCCAGCAGCGACAAGATACAGGGTTCCTATGGCTACACCTTC
CDR3: CASSDKIQGSYGYTF
size: .
D: .
J: TRBJ1-2
V: TRBV9

DNA: TGTGCCATCAGTGATGTTGGGACTAGCGGGAAAGGTAGCTCCTACGAGCAGTACTTC
CDR3: CAISDVGTSGKGSSYEQYF
size: .
D: TRBD2
J: TRBJ2-7
V: TRBV10-3

DNA: TGCAGCGTTGCCCGCGGATCCACCTACAATGAGCAGTTCTTC
CDR3: CSVARGSTYNEQFF
size: few
D: .
J: TRBJ2-1
V: TRBV29-1

DNA: TGCGCCAGCAGCCAAGGTACAGGGGGCACGGGGGAGCAGTACTTC
CDR3: CASSQGTGGTGEQYF
size: few
D: TRBD1
J: TRBJ2-7
V: TRBV4-1

DNA: TGCAGCGTCTGGGTCGAGGGTGGCTACACCTTC
CDR3: CSVWVEGGYTF
size: .
D: .
J: TRBJ1-2
V: TRBV29-1

DNA: TGTGCCAGCAGCAATCCCGGGACAAAGAATTCACCCCTCCACTTT
CDR3: CASSNPGTKNSPLHF
size: .
D: .
J: TRBJ1-6
V: TRBV2

DNA: TGTGCCTGGACCGGGACAGGGAGTTCTAGCAATCAGCCCCAGCATTTT
CDR3: CAWTGTGSSSNQPQHF
size: few
D: TRBD1
J: TRBJ1-5
V: TRBV30

DNA: TGCAGCGTGCAGACAGGGGTCTCCGAGCAGTACTTC
CDR3: CSVQTGVSEQYF
size: .
D: TRBD1
J: TRBJ2-7
V: TRBV29-1